What follows describes a single T cell receptor beta chain. This specimen comes from a study of blood T cell repertoires in COVID-19. The table came from immunoSEQ multiplex PCR; TCRdb's copy has only in-frame clones and leaves some out. This table has about 210,000 clones, 80% to 85% appearing once. CDR1 SGHAT and CDR2 FQNNGV come from the germline V gene. V dropped 1 base and J dropped 8 bases, with 11 bases sitting between them. The CDR3 is 13 residues long. Individuals aged roughly 18 to 100 years were recruited from approximately 24 US areas. The sample taken for sequencing was PBMCs or T cells enriched from blood (not recorded which). The sequence was collected from a woman aged 25 to 39 who had been exposed to COVID-19. The J gene is TRBJ1-1, the V gene TRBV11-2, with D hard to call. The CDR3 DNA reads TGTGCCAGCAGCTTAGCCCCGAGGAGGGAAGCTTTCTTT. It codes for CASSLAPRREAFF.